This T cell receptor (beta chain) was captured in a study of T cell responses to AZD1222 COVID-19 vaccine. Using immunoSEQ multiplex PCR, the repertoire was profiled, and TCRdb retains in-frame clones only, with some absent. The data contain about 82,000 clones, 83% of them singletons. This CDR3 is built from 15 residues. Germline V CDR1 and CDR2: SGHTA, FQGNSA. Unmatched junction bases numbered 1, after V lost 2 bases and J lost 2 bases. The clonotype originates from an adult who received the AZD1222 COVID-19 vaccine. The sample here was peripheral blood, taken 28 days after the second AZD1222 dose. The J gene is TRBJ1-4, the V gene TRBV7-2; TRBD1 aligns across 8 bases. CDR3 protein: CASSLSGGTNEKLFF. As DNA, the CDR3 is TGTGCCAGCAGCTTATCAGGGGGCACTAATGAAAAACTGTTTTTT.